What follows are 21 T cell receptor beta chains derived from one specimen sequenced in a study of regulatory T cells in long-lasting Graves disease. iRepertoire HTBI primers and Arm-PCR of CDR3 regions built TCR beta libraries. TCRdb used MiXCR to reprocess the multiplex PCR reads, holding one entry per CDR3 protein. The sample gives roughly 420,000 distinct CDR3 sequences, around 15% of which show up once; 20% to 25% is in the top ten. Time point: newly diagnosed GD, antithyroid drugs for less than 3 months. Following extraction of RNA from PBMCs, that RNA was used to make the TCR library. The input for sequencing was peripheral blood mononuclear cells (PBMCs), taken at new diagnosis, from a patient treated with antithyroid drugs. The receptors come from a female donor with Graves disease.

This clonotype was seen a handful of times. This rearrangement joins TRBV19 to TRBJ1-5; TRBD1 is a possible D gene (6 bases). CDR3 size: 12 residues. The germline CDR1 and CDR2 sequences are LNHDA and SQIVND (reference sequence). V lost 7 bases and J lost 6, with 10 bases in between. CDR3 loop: CASKTGFQPQHF. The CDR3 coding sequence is TGTGCCAGTAAGACAGGTTTTCAGCCCCAGCATTTT. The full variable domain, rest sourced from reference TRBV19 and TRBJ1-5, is DGGITQSPKYLFRKEGQNVTLSCEQNLNHDAMYWYRQDPGQGLRLIYYSQIVNDFQKGDIAEGYSVSREKKESFPLTVTSAQKNPTAFYLCASKTGFQPQHFGDGTRLSIL.

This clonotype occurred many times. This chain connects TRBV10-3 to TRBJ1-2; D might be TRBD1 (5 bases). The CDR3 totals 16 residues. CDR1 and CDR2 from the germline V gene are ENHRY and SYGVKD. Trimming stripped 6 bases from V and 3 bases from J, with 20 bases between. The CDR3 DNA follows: TGTGCCATCAGCTTAAATAAGGGGCAACCGGACTATGGCTACACCTTC. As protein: CAISLNKGQPDYGYTF.

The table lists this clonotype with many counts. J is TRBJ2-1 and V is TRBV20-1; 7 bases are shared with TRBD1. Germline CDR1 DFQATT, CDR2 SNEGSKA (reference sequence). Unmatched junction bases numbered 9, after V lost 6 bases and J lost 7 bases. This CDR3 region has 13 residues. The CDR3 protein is CSAQQGLNNEQFF. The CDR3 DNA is TGCAGTGCCCAACAGGGGTTAAATAATGAGCAGTTCTTC.

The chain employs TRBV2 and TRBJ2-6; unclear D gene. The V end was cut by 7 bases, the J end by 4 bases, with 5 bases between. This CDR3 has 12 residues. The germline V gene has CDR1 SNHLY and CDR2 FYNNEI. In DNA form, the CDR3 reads TGTGCCAGCATCCGGGGGGCCAACGTCCTGACTTTC. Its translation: CASIRGANVLTF.

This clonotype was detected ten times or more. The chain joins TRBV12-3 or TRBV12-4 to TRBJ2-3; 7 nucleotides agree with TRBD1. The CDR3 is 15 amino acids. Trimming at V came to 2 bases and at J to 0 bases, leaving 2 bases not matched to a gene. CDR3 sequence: CASSLRGQSTDTQYF. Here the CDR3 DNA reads TGTGCCAGCAGTTTAAGGGGACAGAGCACAGATACGCAGTATTTT.

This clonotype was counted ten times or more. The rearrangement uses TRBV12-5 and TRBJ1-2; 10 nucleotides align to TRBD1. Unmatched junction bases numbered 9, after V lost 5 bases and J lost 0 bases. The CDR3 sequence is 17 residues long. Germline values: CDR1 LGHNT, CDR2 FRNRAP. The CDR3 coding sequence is TGTGCTAGTGGTCGTCCGGGACAGGGGTCAGCTAACTATGGCTACACCTTC. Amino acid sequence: CASGRPGQGSANYGYTF.

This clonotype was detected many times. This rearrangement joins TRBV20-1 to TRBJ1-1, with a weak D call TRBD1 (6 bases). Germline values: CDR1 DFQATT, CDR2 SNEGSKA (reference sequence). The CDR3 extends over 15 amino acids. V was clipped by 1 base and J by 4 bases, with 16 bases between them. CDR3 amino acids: CSARVPLEGGTEAFF. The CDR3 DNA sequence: TGCAGTGCTAGAGTACCTCTCGAAGGGGGCACTGAAGCTTTCTTT.

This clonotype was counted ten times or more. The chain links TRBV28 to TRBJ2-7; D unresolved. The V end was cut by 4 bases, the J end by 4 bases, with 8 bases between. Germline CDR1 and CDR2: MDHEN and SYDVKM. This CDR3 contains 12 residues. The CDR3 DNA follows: TGTGCCAGCAGTTCACCTCGGTACGAGCAGTACTTC. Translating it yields CASSSPRYEQYF.

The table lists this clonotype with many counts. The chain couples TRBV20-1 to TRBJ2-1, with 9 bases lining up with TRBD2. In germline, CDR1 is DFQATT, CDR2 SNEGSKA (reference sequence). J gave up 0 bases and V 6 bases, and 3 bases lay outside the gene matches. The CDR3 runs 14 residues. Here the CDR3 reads CSADSGSSYNEQFF. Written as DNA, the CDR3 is TGCAGTGCCGATAGCGGGAGCTCCTACAATGAGCAGTTCTTC.

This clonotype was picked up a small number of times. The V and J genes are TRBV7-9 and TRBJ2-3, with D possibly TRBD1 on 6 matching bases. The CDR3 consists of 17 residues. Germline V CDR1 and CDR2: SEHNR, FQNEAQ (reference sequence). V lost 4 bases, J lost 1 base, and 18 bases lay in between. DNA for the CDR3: TGTGCCAGCAGCTCCAAGTCGGGCAGGGGAGGCACAGATACGCAGTATTTT. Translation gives CASSSKSGRGGTDTQYF. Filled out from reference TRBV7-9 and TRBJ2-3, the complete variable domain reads DTGVSQNPRHKITKRGQNVTFRCDPISEHNRLYWYRQTLGQGPEFLTYFQNEAQLEKSRLLSDRFSAERPKGSFSTLEIQRTEQGDSAMYLCASSSKSGRGGTDTQYFGPGTRLTVL.

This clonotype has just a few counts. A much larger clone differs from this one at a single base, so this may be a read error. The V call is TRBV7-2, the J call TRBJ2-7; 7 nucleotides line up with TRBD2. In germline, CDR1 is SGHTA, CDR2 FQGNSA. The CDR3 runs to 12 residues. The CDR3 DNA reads TGTGCCATCAGCCGGGGGGTGAACGAGCAGTACTTC. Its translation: CAISRGVNEQYF.

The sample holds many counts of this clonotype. CDR3 loop: CASSSARDRPYNEQFF. Here the CDR3 DNA reads TGCGCCAGCAGCTCTGCGAGGGACAGGCCATACAATGAGCAGTTCTTC. The chain employs TRBV5-1 and TRBJ2-1; the match to TRBD1 covers 8 bases. The V and J ends lost 3 bases and 4 bases, in that order; junction bases with no gene match: 9. From germline, CDR1 is SGHRS and CDR2 YFSETQ. CDR3 length: 16 residues.

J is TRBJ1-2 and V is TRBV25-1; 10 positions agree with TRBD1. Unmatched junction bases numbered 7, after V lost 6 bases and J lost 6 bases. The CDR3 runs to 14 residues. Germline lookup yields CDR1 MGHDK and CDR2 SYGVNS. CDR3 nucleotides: TGTGCCAGCAGGGAGACAGGGGGCGACGATGGCTACACCTTC. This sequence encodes CASRETGGDDGYTF.

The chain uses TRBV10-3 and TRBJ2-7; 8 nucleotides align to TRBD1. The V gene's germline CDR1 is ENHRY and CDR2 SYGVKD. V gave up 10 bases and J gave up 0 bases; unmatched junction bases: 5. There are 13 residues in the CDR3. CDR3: CATEGQDSYEQYF. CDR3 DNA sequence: TGTGCCACGGAGGGACAGGACTCCTACGAGCAGTACTTC.

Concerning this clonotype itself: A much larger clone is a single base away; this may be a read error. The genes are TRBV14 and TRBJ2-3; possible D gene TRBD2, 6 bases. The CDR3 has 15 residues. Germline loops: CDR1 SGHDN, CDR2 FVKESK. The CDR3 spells CAGSPWGGRTDTQYF. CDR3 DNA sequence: TGTGCCGGCAGCCCGTGGGGAGGCCGCACAGATACGCAGTATTTT.

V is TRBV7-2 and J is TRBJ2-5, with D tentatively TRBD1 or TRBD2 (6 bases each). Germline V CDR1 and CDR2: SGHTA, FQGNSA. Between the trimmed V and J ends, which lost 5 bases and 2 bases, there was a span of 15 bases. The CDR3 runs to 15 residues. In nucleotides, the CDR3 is TGTGCCAGCAGCCCCCGTGAAGGGGGGCAAGAGACCCAGTACTTC. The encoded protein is CASSPREGGQETQYF.

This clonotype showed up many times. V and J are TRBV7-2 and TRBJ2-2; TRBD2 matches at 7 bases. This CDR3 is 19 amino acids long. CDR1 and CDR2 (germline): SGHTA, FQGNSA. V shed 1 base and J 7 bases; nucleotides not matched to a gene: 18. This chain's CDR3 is CASSLEGAASGPRSGELFF. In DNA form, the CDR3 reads TGTGCCAGCAGCTTAGAGGGCGCGGCTAGCGGTCCGAGGAGCGGGGAGCTGTTTTTT.

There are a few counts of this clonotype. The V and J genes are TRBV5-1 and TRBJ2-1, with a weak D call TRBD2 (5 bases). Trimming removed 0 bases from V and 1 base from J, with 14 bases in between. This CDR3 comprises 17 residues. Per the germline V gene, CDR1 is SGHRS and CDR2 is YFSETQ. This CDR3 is CASSLGFTSGSYNEQFF. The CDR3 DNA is TGCGCCAGCAGCTTGGGGTTCACATCGGGGTCCTACAATGAGCAGTTCTTC.

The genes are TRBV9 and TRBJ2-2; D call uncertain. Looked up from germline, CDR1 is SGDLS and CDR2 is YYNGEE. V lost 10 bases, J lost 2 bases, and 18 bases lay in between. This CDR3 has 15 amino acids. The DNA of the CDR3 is TGTGCCTCCGGCCACCGATTCCCTAACACCGGGGAGCTGTTTTTT. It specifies CASGHRFPNTGELFF.

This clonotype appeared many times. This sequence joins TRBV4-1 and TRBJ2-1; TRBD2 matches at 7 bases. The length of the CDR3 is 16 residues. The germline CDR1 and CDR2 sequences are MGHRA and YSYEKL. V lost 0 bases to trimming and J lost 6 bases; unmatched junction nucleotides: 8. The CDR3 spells CASSQESLADANEQFF. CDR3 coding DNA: TGCGCCAGCAGCCAAGAGTCCCTAGCGGACGCCAATGAGCAGTTCTTC.

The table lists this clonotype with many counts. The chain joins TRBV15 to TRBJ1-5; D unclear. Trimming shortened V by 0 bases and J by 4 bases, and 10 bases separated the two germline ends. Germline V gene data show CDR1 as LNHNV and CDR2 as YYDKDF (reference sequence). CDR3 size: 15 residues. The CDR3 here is CATSRERGINQPQHF. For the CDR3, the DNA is TGTGCCACCAGCAGAGAGCGAGGTATTAATCAGCCCCAGCATTTT. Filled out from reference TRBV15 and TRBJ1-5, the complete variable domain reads DAMVIQNPRYQVTQFGKPVTLSCSQTLNHNVMYWYQQKSSQAPKLLFHYYDKDFNNEADTPDNFQSRRPNTSFCFLDIRSPGLGDTAMYLCATSRERGINQPQHFGDGTRLSIL.